This passage covers 14 T cell receptor beta chains from one sample sequenced in a study of technical replicates of blood from a few donors (dated by TCRdb to the late 2010s). Preparation of the library involved the immunoSEQ multiplex PCR assay. TCRdb provides this immuneACCESS table in a form limited to in-frame rearrangements. Some clones are lacking; in checked studies, under half of them reflect an unresolved V gene, and why the rest are absent is not known. The sample table lists roughly 50,000 clones, 80% to 95% of them with a count of one. The biggest ten clones account for roughly 4% of the sample. Material for sequencing was PBMCs. All receptors come from a human donor in good health. Some clones in this sample may be carry-over from other donors' samples.

CDR3 in DNA: TGTGCCTGGACTAGGGGAATGTTTCGAGATACGCAGTATTTT. Encoded protein: CAWTRGMFRDTQYF. The rearrangement uses TRBV30 and TRBJ2-3, with D possibly TRBD1 on 5 matching bases. This CDR3 has 14 residues. Deletions cut 4 bases from V and 5 bases from J, with 16 bases between. In germline, CDR1 is GTSNPN, CDR2 SVGIG (reference sequence).

This chain connects TRBV11-1 to TRBJ2-6, with a weak D call TRBD2 (5 bases). The CDR3 contains 18 residues. Germline V gene sequence: CDR1 SGHAT, CDR2 FQDESV (reference sequence). The V end lost 3 bases, the J end lost 0 bases, and 15 bases lay between the germline ends. The CDR3 sequence is CASSLRAASHSGANVLTF. In nucleotides, the CDR3 is TGTGCCAGCAGCTTGCGGGCAGCCAGCCACTCTGGGGCCAACGTCCTGACTTTC.

This chain connects TRBV2 to TRBJ2-4; 8 nucleotides match TRBD1. After removal of 6 bases from V and 3 bases from J, the junction contained 7 bases not matched to a gene. Germline V gene sequence: CDR1 SNHLY, CDR2 FYNNEI. The length of the CDR3 is 15 residues. CDR3 region: CASREDRVGKNIQYF. The CDR3, as DNA: TGTGCCAGCAGGGAGGACAGGGTGGGCAAAAACATTCAGTACTTC. Combining the CDR3 with reference TRBV2 and TRBJ2-4 gives the whole variable domain EPEVTQTPSHQVTQMGQEVILRCVPISNHLYFYWYRQILGQKVEFLVSFYNNEISEKSEIFDDQFSVERPDGSNFTLKIRSTKLEDSAMYFCASREDRVGKNIQYFGAGTRLSVL.

This clone was counted a single time. This chain joins TRBV30 and TRBJ1-3; D not certain. This CDR3 has 11 amino acids. The V gene lost 5 bases and the J gene lost 3 bases, with 5 bases spanning the gap. From germline, CDR1 is GTSNPN and CDR2 SVGIG (reference sequence). The CDR3: CAWSGGNTIYF. The CDR3 bases are TGTGCCTGGTCGGGTGGAAACACCATATATTTT.

The chain joins TRBV5-8 to TRBJ2-7; weak D call: TRBD2 (7 bases). Germline V gene data show CDR1 as SGHTS and CDR2 as YDEGEE. Trimming shortened V by 5 bases and J by 2 bases, and 14 bases separated the two germline ends. This CDR3 comprises 14 residues. This CDR3 reads CASRREGGTYEQYF. The CDR3 DNA sequence: TGTGCCAGCAGGAGGGAGGGGGGGACCTACGAGCAGTACTTC.

Worth noting for this clone: The junction does not match germline at one end; this may be a read error. The genes are TRBV5-4 and TRBJ2-1; D remains unclear. Germline CDR1 and CDR2: SGHNT and YYREEE (reference sequence). The CDR3 runs 17 residues. The CDR3 sequence: CASSQDNPVSSYNEQFF. The CDR3 region has the DNA TGCGCCAGCAGCCAAGACAATCCCGTCAGCTCCTACAATGAGCAGTTCTTC.

This chain joins TRBV29-1 and TRBJ2-5; the D gene is possibly TRBD2 (5 bases). V lost 6 bases, J lost 5 bases, and 10 bases lay in between. CDR3 length: 11 residues. Per the germline V gene, CDR1 is SQVTM and CDR2 is ANQGSEA. The CDR3 bases are TGCAGCGTGAATGAGCGGGAGACCCAGTACTTC. Protein product: CSVNERETQYF.

The CDR3 bases are TGTGCCACCAGCAGAGTGTGGGGACAGAGGGCAGATACGCAGTATTTT. Protein product: CATSRVWGQRADTQYF. This chain connects TRBV15 to TRBJ2-3, with 7 bases aligning to TRBD1. Unmatched junction bases numbered 8, after V lost 1 base and J lost 4 bases. The CDR3 covers 16 residues. Germline loops: CDR1 LNHNV, CDR2 YYDKDF (reference sequence).

The CDR3 DNA is TGTGCCAGCAGCGTAGTTCCCACCCGAGGCACTGAAGCTTTCTTT. Translation: CASSVVPTRGTEAFF. J is TRBJ1-1 and V is TRBV9; D remains ambiguous. Between the trimmed V and J ends, which lost 0 bases and 4 bases, there was a span of 13 bases. Germline-derived CDR1 and CDR2 are SGDLS and YYNGEE. This CDR3 spans 15 amino acids.

This rearrangement joins TRBV6-5 to TRBJ2-7; tentatively, D is TRBD2 (7 bases). This CDR3 spans 15 amino acids. V lost 4 bases and J lost 6, with 19 bases in between. Germline CDR1 MNHEY, CDR2 SVGAGI. The CDR3 nucleotides are TGTGCCAGCAGTTCCCCTTCGGGGGGCTACGTCGAGCAGTACTTC. Translated, it gives CASSSPSGGYVEQYF.

The chain employs TRBV2 and TRBJ2-5; D might be TRBD1 (6 bases). CDR1 SNHLY and CDR2 FYNNEI come from the germline V gene. Deletions cut 11 bases from V and 2 bases from J, with 12 bases between. This CDR3 is built from 12 residues. The CDR3, as DNA: TGTGCCTCAGGGGCCTTTCAAGAGACCCAGTACTTC. Its protein is CASGAFQETQYF.

The rearrangement links TRBV28 to TRBJ2-7; D may be TRBD2 (6 bases). CDR1 and CDR2 (germline): MDHEN, SYDVKM. The CDR3 is 14 residues long. V lost 2 bases and J lost 5, with 13 bases in between. CDR3 nucleotide sequence: TGTGCCAGCAGTTTAGAGGCGGGAAGGAACGAGCAGTACTTC. Protein: CASSLEAGRNEQYF.

J is TRBJ2-5 and V is TRBV7-9, with 13 bases identical to TRBD2. Germline lookup yields CDR1 SEHNR and CDR2 FQNEAQ (reference sequence). The length of the CDR3 is 15 residues. Trimming at V came to 3 bases and at J to 5 bases, leaving 3 bases not matched to a gene. CDR3 amino acids: CASSFGLAGVETQYF. The CDR3 nucleotides read TGTGCCAGCAGCTTTGGACTAGCGGGAGTCGAGACCCAGTACTTC.

This clone was detected only once. The V gene is TRBV7-9, the J gene TRBJ2-7; possible D gene TRBD2, 6 bases. Deletions cut 5 bases from V and 4 bases from J, with 18 bases between. CDR1 and CDR2 (germline): SEHNR, FQNEAQ (reference sequence). The CDR3 spans 15 residues. CDR3 nucleotide sequence: TGTGCCAGCAGCCCGCGCGGGACGGGTTTGTACGAGCAGTACTTC. This codes for CASSPRGTGLYEQYF.